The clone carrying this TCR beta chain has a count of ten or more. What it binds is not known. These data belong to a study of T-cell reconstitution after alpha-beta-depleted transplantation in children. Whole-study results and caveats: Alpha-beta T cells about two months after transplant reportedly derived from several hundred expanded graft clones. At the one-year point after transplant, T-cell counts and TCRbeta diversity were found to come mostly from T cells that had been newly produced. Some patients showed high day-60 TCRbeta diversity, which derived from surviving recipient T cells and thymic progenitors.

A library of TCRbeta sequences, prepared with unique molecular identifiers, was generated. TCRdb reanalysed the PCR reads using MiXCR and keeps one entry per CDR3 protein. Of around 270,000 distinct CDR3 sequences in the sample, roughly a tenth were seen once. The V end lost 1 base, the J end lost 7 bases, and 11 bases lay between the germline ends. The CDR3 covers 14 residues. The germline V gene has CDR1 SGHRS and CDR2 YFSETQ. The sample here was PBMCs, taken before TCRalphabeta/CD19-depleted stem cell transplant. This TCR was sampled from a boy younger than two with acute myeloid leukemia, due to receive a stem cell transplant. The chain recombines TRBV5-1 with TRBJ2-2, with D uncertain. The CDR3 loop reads CASSLLVRNGELFF. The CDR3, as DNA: TGCGCCAGCAGCTTGCTGGTCCGGAACGGGGAGCTGTTTTTT.